This TCR beta chain was obtained from a study of T-cell reconstitution after alpha-beta-depleted transplantation in children. The study's findings and limits: From surviving recipient T cells and thymic progenitors came the high day-60 TCRbeta diversity observed in some patients. By about two months after transplant, alpha-beta T cells reportedly arose from several hundred graft clones that had expanded. T-cell counts and diversity at one year following transplant were attributed mainly to newly produced T cells.

This sample's TCRbeta library carried unique molecular identifier barcodes. TCRdb independently ran MiXCR on the PCR reads; one entry per CDR3 protein. The sample includes some 840,000 distinct CDR3 sequences, roughly 15% of them seen just once. Looked up from germline, CDR1 is SEHNR and CDR2 is FQNEAQ (reference sequence). The CDR3 consists of 17 residues. V dropped 5 bases and J dropped 4; count of bases not matched to a gene: 12. This clonotype has a handful of counts. Its antigen is unknown. The chain uses TRBV7-9 and TRBJ2-2; the match to TRBD2 covers 8 bases. This TCR was recovered from a male patient between 10 and 17 years old who had a stem cell transplant for acute lymphoblastic leukemia, so the T cells may come from the graft donor. The sample was PBMCs, mostly from graft donor cells, taken 360 days after TCRalphabeta/CD19-depleted stem cell transplant. The CDR3 region has the DNA TGTGCCAGCAGCCCGTCCACCTTACTAGCGGTCACCGGGGAGCTGTTTTTT. This codes for CASSPSTLLAVTGELFF.